This T cell receptor beta chain is from a study of spatial heterogeneity in lung cancer. Background on the study: Where present, follow-up PBMC were sequenced a median of about 2 years after resection.

A unique molecular identifier was attached to every TCR cDNA molecule. TCRdb redid the calling of the 5' RACE reads with MiXCR, one entry per CDR3 protein. The sample comprises about 52,000 distinct CDR3 sequences, 7.4% of which are singletons, and 35% rests with the top ten. The length of the CDR3 is 16 residues. The V end lost 5 bases, the J end lost 0 bases, and 14 bases lay between the germline ends. This clonotype was picked up a small number of times. The time point is: blood at routine non-recurrence follow-up after resection. The study sequenced unsorted whole RNA from tumor, nontumor lung or frozen PBMC.

This TCR came from a female donor with early-stage non-small cell lung cancer. The genes are TRBV12-3 or TRBV12-4 and TRBJ1-5; D possibly corresponds to TRBD1 (6 bases). Sequencing was performed on PBMCs, taken at follow-up. Here the CDR3 reads CASSPDRQYSNQPQHF. The CDR3 DNA is TGTGCCAGCAGTCCAGACAGGCAGTATAGCAATCAGCCCCAGCATTTT.